This T cell receptor (beta chain) is from a study of OX40 agonist ivuxolimab in advanced cancers. Notes on the research overall: Ivuxolimab was an agonistic, fully human IgG2 monoclonal antibody directed against OX40 (CD134), a costimulatory receptor. Partial responses were achieved by three dose-escalation patients, of whom one had hepatocellular carcinoma and two had cutaneous melanoma. Peripheral TCRbeta sequencing was intended to test whether TCR sequence diversity was altered and clonal T-cell expansion was caused by ivuxolimab. Intravenous ivuxolimab was administered to patients every 2 weeks at six dose levels: 0.01, 0.1, 0.3, 1.5, 3 and 10 mg/kg. Prior anti-PD-1, anti-PD-L1 or anti-CTLA-4 therapy was permitted, and checkpoint inhibitors had been received by about 36% of dose-escalation patients. The dose-escalation cohort was about 83% male with a mean age of about 60 years, ranging from roughly 23 to 90. The paper reports the monotherapy dose-escalation portion (N of about 50 patients) of the phase I ivuxolimab trial. Of the approximately 50 patients in dose escalation, around 20 had hepatocellular carcinoma, some 15 had melanoma, 9 had renal cell carcinoma and 9 had head and neck cancer.

Patients with a history of autoimmune disease or receiving systemic immunosuppression were excluded from the trial. In every dose cohort, peripheral blood was drawn for TCR sequencing at baseline, cycle 4 day 1, and cycle 7 day 1. Samples were obtained from an open-label, multicenter, first-in-human phase I dose-escalation trial of ivuxolimab. Adults with locally advanced or metastatic melanoma, renal cell, hepatocellular, or head and neck squamous cell carcinoma were enrolled in the trial. Before TCR sequencing, CD4+ T cells and CD8+ T cells were sorted from peripheral blood as separate populations. Genomic DNA was extracted from sorted cells for sequencing of the TCRbeta CDR3 region. TCRbeta CDR3 regions were sequenced using the immunoSEQ Assay. TCRdb mirrors the immuneACCESS table, restricted to in-frame sequences. Some clones are absent from its copies; in checked studies, under half trace to an unresolved V gene, and the reason for the others is unknown. This sample has tens of thousands of clones in its table, and approximately 80% of those were observed once. The ten most abundant clones make up less than 25% of the sample.

General findings and caveats noted by the study authors: Low levels of normalized T-cell clonal expansion were also seen in some patients who did not respond. In the 0.1-3.0 mg/kg groups, partial responders had among the lowest normalized peripheral clonal expansion, particularly in CD8+ T cells. Which antigens the clonally expanded peripheral T cells were specific for was not determined. At doses of 0.1 to 3.0 mg/kg, clonal expansion of both CD4+ and CD8+ T cells in blood was seen between baseline and week 6. After ivuxolimab, more expanded clones were found on average in CD8+ T cells than in CD4+ T cells.

Comments on this clone: Its antigen has not been determined. No quality values exist for individual bases; no much larger clone is one base distant.

The clonotype originates from an adult with an advanced solid tumor such as melanoma, head and neck, liver or kidney cancer. The material sequenced was CD4+ or CD8+ T cells sorted from blood, taken in a trial of the OX40 agonist ivuxolimab.

The DNA sequence is as follows: TGTGCCAGCAGCCACCCGGGGGGGGGTCAGCCCCAGCATTTT. Translated, it gives CASSHPGGGQPQHF. Recombination connected TRBV7-9 to TRBJ1-5; TRBD1 is a possible D gene, resting on 5 matching bases. The germline V gene (reference sequence) specifies SEHNR as CDR1 and FQNEAQ as CDR2. Trimming costs V 5 bases and J 6 bases, and their ends lie 14 bases apart. From the cysteine through the phenylalanine, the CDR3 covers 14 amino acids. Kept here is only the CDR3 DNA, which spans 42 bases and is read in frame from base 1.